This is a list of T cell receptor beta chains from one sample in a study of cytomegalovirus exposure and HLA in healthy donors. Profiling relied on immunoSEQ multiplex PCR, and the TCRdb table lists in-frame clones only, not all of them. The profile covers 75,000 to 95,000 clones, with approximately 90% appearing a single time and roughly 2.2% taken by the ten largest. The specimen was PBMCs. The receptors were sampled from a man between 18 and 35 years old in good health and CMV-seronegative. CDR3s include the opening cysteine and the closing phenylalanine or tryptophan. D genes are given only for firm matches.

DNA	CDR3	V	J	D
TGTGCCAGCAGTGAAGCGGGCAGGTACGAGCAGTACTTC	CASSEAGRYEQYF	TRBV6-1	TRBJ2-7	NA
TGTGCCAGTAGTTCTCCGGGCCTTTTTGCGGGGACCCAGTACTTC	CASSSPGLFAGTQYF	TRBV19	TRBJ2-5	NA
TGTGCCAGCGGGGACAGGGCCGGGCGTGTCAATGAGCAGTTCTTC	CASGDRAGRVNEQFF	TRBV5-4	TRBJ2-1	TRBD1
TGTGCCAGCAGCCGAAACCGACCTCGTAGGGACAGCTCTGAAGCTTTCTTT	CASSRNRPRRDSSEAFF	TRBV28	TRBJ1-1	TRBD1
TGTGCCAGCAGTGAAGCAGGGGGCACTGAAGCTTTCTTT	CASSEAGGTEAFF	TRBV6-1	TRBJ1-1	NA
TGTGCCAGCAGTTACAGTGGAGCAACTAATGAAAAACTGTTTTTT	CASSYSGATNEKLFF	TRBV6-5	TRBJ1-4	NA
TGTGCCACCAGCAGAGATTACGACAGGAATTTTAGAAACACCATATATTTT	CATSRDYDRNFRNTIYF	TRBV15	TRBJ1-3	NA
TGCGCCAGCAGCTTGGTACCGTCAGGGGTGAACACTGAAGCTTTCTTT	CASSLVPSGVNTEAFF	TRBV5-1	TRBJ1-1	NA
TGTGCCAGCAGTTTTATTGCTAGCGGGAGTAATGAGCAGTTCTTC	CASSFIASGSNEQFF	TRBV28	TRBJ2-1	TRBD2
TGTGCCAGCTCACCTAGCAGGGGCACAGATACGCAGTATTTT	CASSPSRGTDTQYF	TRBV18	TRBJ2-3	NA
TGTGCCAGCAGCGTAGGTTCCACAGGGGGAGAGACCCAGTACTTC	CASSVGSTGGETQYF	TRBV9	TRBJ2-5	TRBD1
TGTGCCAGCAGCCTATTCAGGGACACCGGGGAGCTGTTTTTT	CASSLFRDTGELFF	TRBV11-3	TRBJ2-2	NA